There are many counts of the clone carrying this T cell receptor (beta chain). Its antigen remains unidentified. These data belong to a study of T cells in Graves' hyperthyroidism and ophthalmopathy. Amplification of TCR beta CDR3 regions used RNA as the template. During a first-round RT-PCR of the TCR CDR3, the HTBI primer set was used. TCRdb itself ran the multiplex PCR reads through MiXCR, one entry per CDR3 protein. The sample includes 200,000 to 250,000 distinct CDR3 sequences, around 24% of them seen just once. Study results and caveats: Ophthalmopathy cases were set apart from stable hyperthyroidism by a 13 V-J model. Most clonotypes expanded in the thyroid (above 0.001) were also present in blood. Progression to ophthalmopathy was predicted a median of 6.5 months early.

This CDR3 is built from 14 residues. CDR1 and CDR2 from the germline V gene are MGHDK and SYGVNS. Trimming took 3 bases from V and 5 from J, leaving 14 bases between them. The sequence came from a woman aged 40 to 50 with Graves' ophthalmopathy. The rearrangement links TRBV25-1 to TRBJ2-7; weak D call: TRBD2 (6 bases). The sequenced sample was blood. The CDR3 coding sequence is TGTGCCAGCAGTGACGACGGGAGTAACAACGAGCAGTACTTC. Its translation is CASSDDGSNNEQYF.